The 12 T cell receptor beta chains in this list originate from one sample, sequenced in a study of shared clonotypes between healthy human individuals. TCRdb's table, derived via immunoSEQ multiplex PCR, lists solely in-frame clones and lacks some. The repertoire has around 1.5 million clones, 95% to 99% of them found once; the top ten carry around 0.47%. Input material: naive CD4+ T cells sorted from blood. Subset meaning: CD45RA+ positively selected. The receptors originated from a man aged 30 to 45 in good health.

Comment on this clone: The same CDR3 can be traced to other DNA sequences in this sample. This chain joins TRBV10-1 and TRBJ1-5, with D hard to call. Germline V lookup: CDR1 WNHNN, CDR2 SYGVQD (reference sequence). The germline V and J ends were trimmed by 3 bases and 5 bases, with 5 bases remaining between them. The CDR3 spans 12 residues. The CDR3 DNA is TGCGCCAGCAGTGACACTTATCAGCCCCAGCATTTT. Its translation: CASSDTYQPQHF.

The genes are TRBV6-1 and TRBJ1-5, with TRBD1 identical over 8 bases. CDR3 size: 14 residues. The germline gives CDR1 MNHNS, CDR2 SASEGT. J was trimmed by 5 bases and V by 2 bases; bases with no gene match: 2. CDR3 nucleotide sequence: TGTGCCAGCAGTGAATCGACAGGGGATCAGCCCCAGCATTTT. This codes for CASSESTGDQPQHF.

As regards this clone: This sample includes further DNA sequences coding for the same CDR3. The V and J genes are TRBV9 and TRBJ2-3; D is unclear. Germline CDR1 SGDLS, CDR2 YYNGEE. V was shortened by 2 bases and J by 6 bases, with 10 bases between the two germline ends. CDR3 length equals 13 residues. The CDR3 protein is CASSVVLGDTQYF. The DNA of the CDR3 is TGTGCCAGCAGCGTCGTGTTGGGGGATACGCAGTATTTT.

This sequence joins TRBV7-6 and TRBJ2-2; TRBD2 might be the D (7 bases). Deletions cut 3 bases from V and 7 bases from J, with 15 bases between. This CDR3 contains 15 residues. The germline gives CDR1 SGHVS, CDR2 FNYEAQ. The chain's CDR3 is CASSFRGASGGELFF. DNA for the CDR3: TGTGCCAGCAGCTTCCGGGGGGCATCGGGCGGGGAGCTGTTTTTT.

The J gene is TRBJ1-2, the V gene TRBV25-1; 8 bases are a match to TRBD1. The CDR3 runs to 13 residues. V trimming: 5 bases; J trimming: 6 bases; junction bases outside the gene matches: 5. CDR1 is MGHDK and CDR2 is SYGVNS in the germline V gene. The CDR3 loop is CASSFGQGNGYTF. CDR3 DNA sequence: TGTGCCAGCAGTTTCGGACAGGGTAATGGCTACACCTTC.

The J gene is TRBJ2-7, the V gene TRBV5-6; perhaps D is TRBD1 or TRBD2 (5 bases each). Germline V gene lookup returns CDR1 SGHDT and CDR2 YYEEEE. Trimming cost V 1 base and J 1 base, with 12 bases left between them. CDR3 length: 15 residues. The CDR3 spells CASSLLGPPSYEQYF. For the CDR3, the DNA is TGTGCCAGCAGCTTGTTGGGACCCCCATCCTACGAGCAGTACTTC.

Here the CDR3 reads CASSLYEGTEAFF. CDR3 DNA sequence: TGTGCCAGCAGCTTATATGAGGGTACTGAAGCTTTCTTT. The chain links TRBV7-6 to TRBJ1-1, with D hard to call. The CDR3 has 13 amino acids. V was clipped by 2 bases and J by 5 bases, with 9 bases between them. Germline CDR1 SGHVS, CDR2 FNYEAQ.

The count of this clone is one. One end of the junction does not line up with germline, which may come from a read error. This chain uses TRBV7-7 with TRBJ1-1; D not certain. This CDR3 comprises 16 residues. The germline CDR1 and CDR2 sequences are SSHAT and FNYEAQ (reference sequence). CDR3: CASSLDRRALGTEAFF. The CDR3 DNA is TGTGCTAGCAGCTTAGATAGGAGGGCCCTTGGCACTGAAGCTTTCTTT.

The chain carries TRBV29-1 and TRBJ2-1; 10 bases are a match to TRBD1. The CDR3 contains 13 residues. Germline V lookup: CDR1 SQVTM, CDR2 ANQGSEA. The CDR3 loop is CRVTGGMFHEQFF. The DNA for the CDR3 is TGCAGAGTGACAGGGGGCATGTTCCATGAGCAGTTCTTC.

V usage is TRBV29-1 and J usage is TRBJ2-7; D is perhaps TRBD2 (6 bases). Trimming shortened V by 3 bases and J by 3 bases, and 15 bases separated the two germline ends. The germline gives CDR1 SQVTM, CDR2 ANQGSEA. This CDR3 is 14 amino acids long. Here the CDR3 reads CSVDPRGGSYEQYF. The CDR3 nucleotides read TGCAGCGTTGACCCGCGAGGAGGGAGCTACGAGCAGTACTTC.

The gene calls are TRBV7-6 and TRBJ2-5; D unclear. Trimming took off 4 bases at V and 2 bases at J, with 5 bases between the two ends. CDR3 length: 12 residues. Germline CDR1 is SGHVS and CDR2 is FNYEAQ. The CDR3 DNA is TGTGCCAGCAGCTCCCAACAAGAGACCCAGTACTTC. Protein: CASSSQQETQYF.

This chain uses TRBV2 with TRBJ2-7; D remains ambiguous. CDR1 SNHLY and CDR2 FYNNEI come from the germline V gene. This CDR3 spans 12 amino acids. V lost 6 bases to trimming and J lost 2 bases, with 8 bases between them. As DNA, the CDR3 is TGTGCCAGCAGGGCAGACACCTACGAGCAGTACTTC. This encodes CASRADTYEQYF. The full variable domain, its missing parts supplied by reference TRBV2 and TRBJ2-7, is EPEVTQTPSHQVTQMGQEVILRCVPISNHLYFYWYRQILGQKVEFLVSFYNNEISEKSEIFDDQFSVERPDGSNFTLKIRSTKLEDSAMYFCASRADTYEQYFGPGTRLTVT.